A selection of T cell receptor beta chains follows, all from one sample in a study of OX40 agonist ivuxolimab in advanced cancers. Generated by immunoSEQ multiplex PCR, the TCRdb table keeps only in-frame clones and is missing some. The sample has approximately 110,000 clones, under 95% seen once. This material consisted of CD4+ or CD8+ T cells sorted from blood, taken in a trial of the OX40 agonist ivuxolimab. These receptor sequences come from an adult with an advanced solid tumor such as melanoma, head and neck, liver or kidney cancer. Each CDR3 is given without its conserved first and last residue. The order of the fields is CDR3 protein, clone size, J gene, V gene. Clone size is not always given. Where it is, it says once, few, many or a class for expanded clones.

ASNPEVNSPLH | once | TRBJ1-6 | TRBV10-2
ASRPGGEPPGTQY | . | TRBJ2-5 | TRBV28
ASSYNRGGNQPQH | . | TRBJ1-5 | TRBV19
ATSRAGTGVYEQY | . | TRBJ2-7 | TRBV15
ACKDVGKNIQY | . | TRBJ2-4 | TRBV6-5
ASSLELAWDGELF | . | TRBJ2-2 | TRBV5-4
ASSTPERGVEQY | . | TRBJ2-7 | TRBV27
ASSLGLTSTDTQY | . | TRBJ2-3 | TRBV7-2
ASWAGKETQY | . | TRBJ2-5 | TRBV27
ASSLGAGLNTEAF | . | TRBJ1-1 | TRBV5-1
ASSSLGPTDTQY | . | TRBJ2-3 | TRBV7-6
ASSSRTGTVRELF | . | TRBJ2-2 | TRBV28
ASSPQSGTGVSEAF | . | TRBJ1-1 | TRBV5-6
ASSESGATDTQY | . | TRBJ2-3 | TRBV10-2
ASSYSGGSSSYEQY | . | TRBJ2-7 | TRBV6-5
ATQSSGRGDTQY | . | TRBJ2-3 | TRBV2
ASSLGGSGATREQY | . | TRBJ2-7 | TRBV5-4
ASSIGGVGSSGANVLT | once | TRBJ2-6 | TRBV19
ASSSTSGNYEQY | . | TRBJ2-7 | TRBV5-1
ASSARRFELF | . | TRBJ1-4 | TRBV2
ASSSGTSSYEQY | . | TRBJ2-7 | TRBV18
ASSQATDSYNEQF | . | TRBJ2-1 | TRBV4-1
ASSLVLRTSGSYGYEQY | . | TRBJ2-7 | TRBV5-1
ASSLGRGVRYEQY | . | TRBJ2-7 | TRBV11-3
ASSLGGARSNYGYT | . | TRBJ1-2 | TRBV7-2
ASSRQGSGTGELF | . | TRBJ2-2 | TRBV2
AFYGGGPAEQF | . | TRBJ2-1 | TRBV30
ATSRGGSSYNSPLH | . | TRBJ1-6 | TRBV15
ASSAPRGNQPQH | once | TRBJ1-5 | TRBV2
ASQRTEQETQY | once | TRBJ2-5 | TRBV9
ASVAYGIGETYNEQF | . | TRBJ2-1 | TRBV12-5
ASSGQGAAGELF | . | TRBJ2-2 | TRBV2
ASSEAYRRFASSGANVLT | . | TRBJ2-6 | TRBV2
ASSRVNGMNTEAF | . | TRBJ1-1 | TRBV6-6
ASSPFEGLAGLGEQF | . | TRBJ2-1 | TRBV18
ASSFVEGEKLF | . | TRBJ1-4 | TRBV11-2
ASSGRTGASYEQY | . | TRBJ2-7 | TRBV5-6
ASSSLRENTEAF | . | TRBJ1-1 | TRBV27
SAQGNEQY | . | TRBJ2-7 | TRBV29-1